This paragraph reports one T cell receptor gamma chain. This entry is derived from a study of gamma-delta chains in newborns, infants, children. Study background: Microbial exposure reportedly drives polyclonal innate γδ T cell expansion after birth.

Trimming took 1 base from V and 12 from J; bases not matched to a gene: 12. The CDR3 spans 13 residues. CDR1 is VINAFY, CDR2 YDVSNSKD, per germline. TCRdb re-processed the reads via CATT. The profile shows about 2,100 gamma-chain clones, about 32% of them singletons. The rearrangement uses TRGV5 and TRGJ1 or TRGJ2. The material sequenced was blood. The sequence was collected from a child who was a newborn, infant or young child, either healthy, febrile or measles-vaccinated (not recorded which). The CDR3 DNA follows: TGTGCCACCTGGGACAGTCCCGGAGGTAGGAAACTCTTT. Translation gives CATWDSPGGRKLF.